The 27 T cell receptor beta chains below come from one sample, sequenced in a study of lymphopenia after photon versus proton radiotherapy. Produced via immunoSEQ multiplex PCR; TCRdb's table is partial and in-frame only. The sample holds about 50,000 clones; around four fifths are singletons and the top ten take less than 35%. This specimen was peripheral blood, taken from a patient treated with photon-based radiotherapy. The receptors derive from a man between 45 and 60 years old with gastric cancer.

This clone was seen just once. The chain uses TRBV11-2 and TRBJ1-2; maybe TRBD1 (5 bases). V was clipped by 6 bases and J by 6 bases, with 17 bases between them. In germline, CDR1 is SGHAT, CDR2 FQNNGV. CDR3 length: 14 residues. The DNA for the CDR3 is TGTGCCAGCAGGGGGCCTACTCCGAGTCATGGCTACACCTTC. Protein sequence: CASRGPTPSHGYTF.

A single count supports this clone. Written as DNA, the CDR3 is TGTGCCAGCAGTGGACTAGCGGGAGTCCAAGAGACCCAGTACTTC. This gives the protein CASSGLAGVQETQYF. This chain connects TRBV28 to TRBJ2-5, with 13 bases matching TRBD2. V was pared by 5 bases and J by 1 base, with 1 base of the junction left unmatched. There are 15 residues in the CDR3. Germline V CDR1 and CDR2: MDHEN, SYDVKM. Full variable domain (rest looked up from reference TRBV28 and TRBJ2-5): DVKVTQSSRYLVKRTGEKVFLECVQDMDHENMFWYRQDPGLGLRLIYFSYDVKMKEKGDIPEGYSVSREKKERFSLILESASTNQTSMYLCASSGLAGVQETQYFGPGTRLLVL.

The chain combines TRBV30 with TRBJ2-3; D gene uncertain. Trimming took off 2 bases at V and 0 bases at J, with 3 bases between the two ends. Germline CDR1 and CDR2: GTSNPN and SVGIG (reference sequence). CDR3 size: 12 residues. CDR3 in amino acids: CAWSRSTDTQYF. In nucleotides, the CDR3 is TGTGCCTGGAGTCGGAGCACAGATACGCAGTATTTT.

The chain links TRBV2 to TRBJ2-7, with D possibly TRBD1 on 6 matching bases. This CDR3 has 14 residues. Germline CDR1 is SNHLY and CDR2 is FYNNEI. Between the trimmed V and J ends, which lost 6 bases and 0 bases, there was a span of 12 bases. CDR3 protein: CASRTDSVSYEQYF. CDR3 DNA sequence: TGTGCCAGCAGAACGGACAGCGTCTCCTACGAGCAGTACTTC.

J is TRBJ2-3 and V is TRBV6-5, with D maybe TRBD2 (5 bases). The CDR3 has 14 amino acids. V lost 6 bases and J 3 bases, leaving 13 bases between the germline ends. Germline lookup yields CDR1 MNHEY and CDR2 SVGAGI. The CDR3 DNA sequence: TGTGCCAGCAGCCTTGGTGGAGGAACAGATACGCAGTATTTT. Protein: CASSLGGGTDTQYF.

This sequence joins TRBV7-9 and TRBJ1-1, with TRBD1 identical over 8 bases. V was pared by 5 bases and J by 1 base, with 6 bases of the junction left unmatched. Germline V gene sequence: CDR1 SEHNR, CDR2 FQNEAQ (reference sequence). The CDR3 consists of 15 residues. DNA of the CDR3: TGTGCCAGCAGCCCCCGACAGGGGTGGAACACTGAAGCTTTCTTT. It is translated as CASSPRQGWNTEAFF.

This chain uses TRBV10-2 with TRBJ2-6, with a tentative D call TRBD1 (6 bases). The CDR3 totals 17 residues. Germline V CDR1 and CDR2: WSHSY, SAAADI. Trimming shortened V by 7 bases and J by 2 bases, and 18 bases separated the two germline ends. The CDR3 sequence: CASTLTGPDAGANVLTF. For the CDR3, the DNA is TGCGCCAGCACCCTGACAGGTCCGGATGCTGGGGCCAACGTCCTGACTTTC.

V is TRBV19 and J is TRBJ1-4; possibly TRBD1 for D (6 bases). V gave up 6 bases and J gave up 7 bases, with 15 bases separating them. The germline gives CDR1 LNHDA, CDR2 SQIVND (reference sequence). This CDR3 has 14 amino acids. The CDR3 DNA follows: TGTGCCAGTAGGTTGACAGGATCGGGTGAAAAACTGTTTTTT. Translation: CASRLTGSGEKLFF.

V and J are TRBV5-4 and TRBJ2-1; a weak D match, TRBD1 (5 bases). The CDR3 runs 13 residues. V lost 0 bases and J lost 7, with 8 bases in between. Germline V gives CDR1 SGHNT, CDR2 YYREEE (reference sequence). CDR3 protein: CASSLGRVNEQFF. The CDR3 DNA is TGTGCCAGCAGCTTGGGCAGGGTTAATGAGCAGTTCTTC. The full variable domain, rest sourced from reference TRBV5-4 and TRBJ2-1, is ETGVTQSPTHLIKTRGQQVTLRCSSQSGHNTVSWYQQALGQGPQFIFQYYREEENGRGNFPPRFSGLQFPNYSSELNVNALELDDSALYLCASSLGRVNEQFFGPGTRLTVL.

The chain couples TRBV7-2 to TRBJ1-4, with D maybe TRBD1 (6 bases). The V end was cut by 5 bases, the J end by 2 bases, with 12 bases between. The CDR3 runs 15 residues. Germline CDR1 reads SGHTA; CDR2 reads FQGNSA. The CDR3 spells CASSPPGATNEKLFF. CDR3 DNA sequence: TGTGCCAGCAGCCCTCCGGGGGCGACTAATGAAAAACTGTTTTTT.

Only a few counts were recorded for this clone. This chain connects TRBV5-1 to TRBJ1-5; 7 nucleotides line up with TRBD1. The CDR3 is 14 residues long. The junction had 3 bases not matched to a gene; V was cut back by 3 bases and J by 3 bases. The germline V gene has CDR1 SGHRS and CDR2 YFSETQ. The CDR3 region is CASSSGTDNQPQHF. The DNA of the CDR3 is TGCGCCAGCAGCTCCGGGACAGACAATCAGCCCCAGCATTTT.

This sequence joins TRBV6-5 and TRBJ2-3; D gene ambiguous. The CDR3 is made up of 14 amino acids. Trimming took off 6 bases at V and 2 bases at J, with 12 bases between the two ends. Germline V lookup: CDR1 MNHEY, CDR2 SVGAGI. CDR3: CASRTPILTDTQYF. CDR3 DNA sequence: TGTGCCAGCAGGACCCCGATACTCACAGATACGCAGTATTTT.

The V and J genes are TRBV9 and TRBJ2-6, with D unclear. The CDR3 has 15 amino acids. V was trimmed by 4 bases and J by 0 bases, leaving 8 bases between them. Germline loops: CDR1 SGDLS, CDR2 YYNGEE. The chain's CDR3 is CASSIALSGANVLTF. CDR3 sequence (DNA): TGTGCCAGCAGCATCGCCCTCTCTGGGGCCAACGTCCTGACTTTC.

This clone was found once. The rearrangement joins TRBV9 to TRBJ2-1; D is ambiguous. This CDR3 spans 17 amino acids. Germline-derived CDR1 and CDR2 are SGDLS and YYNGEE. Trimming stripped 0 bases from V and 6 bases from J, with 19 bases between. CDR3: CASSVGPNDPTLNEQFF. As DNA, the CDR3 is TGTGCCAGCAGCGTAGGCCCAAACGACCCGACCCTCAATGAGCAGTTCTTC.

This chain connects TRBV5-1 to TRBJ2-7; D ambiguous. This CDR3 contains 11 residues. Germline V gene sequence: CDR1 SGHRS, CDR2 YFSETQ. Trimming took 5 bases from V and 2 from J, leaving 5 bases between them. The CDR3 DNA reads as TGCGCCAGCAGGGATACCTACGAGCAGTACTTC. This encodes CASRDTYEQYF.

This clone appeared a single time. The CDR3 DNA reads as TGTGCCAGCGGAGACAGGGAGAAAGAGACCCAGTACTTC. It encodes CASGDREKETQYF. This chain uses TRBV11-2 with TRBJ2-5, with 7 bases lining up with TRBD1. This CDR3 has 13 residues. After removal of 8 bases from V and 3 bases from J, the junction contained 6 bases not matched to a gene. Germline-derived CDR1 and CDR2 are SGHAT and FQNNGV.

This clone has only a few counts. V gene TRBV30 combines with J gene TRBJ2-5; TRBD2 might be the D (5 bases). Trimming cost V 2 bases and J 9 bases, with 16 bases left between them. The CDR3 spans 13 residues. Germline-derived CDR1 and CDR2 are GTSNPN and SVGIG (reference sequence). As DNA, the CDR3 is TGTGCCTGGAGTCCAGGACCCTACGGGGCCCAGTACTTC. This gives the protein CAWSPGPYGAQYF.

The chain uses TRBV27 and TRBJ2-7; a weak D match, TRBD1 (6 bases). Germline assignment: CDR1 MNHEY and CDR2 SMNVEV (reference sequence). V lost 7 bases and J 1 base, leaving 14 bases between the germline ends. There are 14 residues in the CDR3. CDR3 bases: TGTGCCAGCACCAACAGGGTAGGGTCCTACGAGCAGTACTTC. Encoded protein: CASTNRVGSYEQYF.

The chain has TRBV30 and TRBJ2-3, with 10 nucleotides matching TRBD2. Germline V CDR1 and CDR2: GTSNPN, SVGIG (reference sequence). J lost 0 bases, V lost 2 bases, and 2 bases had no gene match. The CDR3 has 15 amino acids. For the CDR3, the DNA is TGTGCCTGGAGTACTAGCGGGATGAGCACAGATACGCAGTATTTT. Its protein product is CAWSTSGMSTDTQYF.

The CDR3 nucleotides are TGTGCCAGCAGTGAAGGGGGCACAGATACGCAGTATTTT. As protein: CASSEGGTDTQYF. The V gene is TRBV6-4, the J gene TRBJ2-3; TRBD1 might be the D (5 bases). The CDR3 consists of 13 residues. CDR1 is MRHNA, CDR2 SNTAGT, per germline. The V end was cut by 3 bases, the J end by 1 base, with 5 bases between.

In this sample, this clone turned up a few times. This sequence joins TRBV9 and TRBJ2-2, with 8 bases identical to TRBD1. This CDR3 region has 17 residues. V shed 4 bases and J 6 bases; nucleotides not matched to a gene: 14. Germline CDR1 SGDLS, CDR2 YYNGEE. In DNA, the CDR3 is TGTGCCAGCAGCCCTCGCCGGGACAGGAATGGGGCCGGGGAGCTGTTTTTT. It codes for CASSPRRDRNGAGELFF. Complete variable domain (other parts from reference TRBV9 and TRBJ2-2): DSGVTQTPKHLITATGQRVTLRCSPRSGDLSVYWYQQSLDQGLQFLIQYYNGEERAKGNILERFSAQQFPDLHSELNLSSLELGDSALYFCASSPRRDRNGAGELFFGEGSRLTVL.

This clone has only one observation. The genes are TRBV19 and TRBJ2-3, with D maybe TRBD1 (6 bases). Germline lookup yields CDR1 LNHDA and CDR2 SQIVND (reference sequence). The CDR3 is 14 amino acids. V lost 5 bases and J 1 base, leaving 10 bases between the germline ends. CDR3 in amino acids: CASSDRTGTDTQYF. CDR3 nucleotides: TGTGCCAGTAGTGACAGGACCGGCACAGATACGCAGTATTTT.

This chain connects TRBV19 to TRBJ2-5; 9 nucleotides agree with TRBD2. The CDR3 totals 17 residues. V was pared by 5 bases and J by 1 base, with 11 bases of the junction left unmatched. The germline V gene has CDR1 LNHDA and CDR2 SQIVND (reference sequence). The CDR3, as DNA: TGTGCCAGTAGTCCTCTCCGGGCTAGCGGGACCCAAGAGACCCAGTACTTC. It encodes CASSPLRASGTQETQYF.

This chain connects TRBV30 to TRBJ2-7; tentative D call: TRBD1 (5 bases). The germline gives CDR1 GTSNPN, CDR2 SVGIG (reference sequence). This CDR3 spans 14 amino acids. Trimming stripped 2 bases from V and 2 bases from J, with 13 bases between. As DNA, the CDR3 is TGTGCCTGGAGTTTAGGGGTAGGGCCCTACGAGCAGTACTTC. It yields the protein CAWSLGVGPYEQYF.

This CDR3 reads CASSYSWQGDYGYTF. CDR3 sequence (DNA): TGTGCCAGCAGTTACTCGTGGCAGGGGGACTATGGCTACACCTTC. The chain couples TRBV6-5 to TRBJ1-2, with 7 bases that match TRBD1. The CDR3 extends over 15 amino acids. In germline, CDR1 is MNHEY, CDR2 SVGAGI. J was trimmed by 3 bases and V by 0 bases; bases with no gene match: 4.

This sequence joins TRBV5-8 and TRBJ2-1; TRBD2 agrees at 10 bases. The CDR3 contains 19 residues. V gave up 0 bases and J gave up 4 bases; unmatched junction bases: 13. The germline gives CDR1 SGHTS, CDR2 YDEGEE. CDR3 loop: CASSLAEKWTSGFYNEQFF. CDR3 coding DNA: TGTGCCAGCAGCTTGGCCGAGAAGTGGACTAGCGGCTTTTACAATGAGCAGTTCTTC.

The chain links TRBV7-2 to TRBJ2-3, with 8 bases matching TRBD1. V shed 2 bases and J 4 bases; nucleotides not matched to a gene: 2. CDR1 and CDR2 from the germline V gene are SGHTA and FQGNSA. The CDR3 spans 14 residues. In nucleotides, the CDR3 is TGTGCCAGCAGCTTACAGGGGGCGGCAGATACGCAGTATTTT. As protein: CASSLQGAADTQYF.